This T cell receptor (beta chain) is from a study of T cells in Graves' hyperthyroidism and ophthalmopathy. Study as a whole: Once the initial diagnosis was made, peripheral blood was obtained before any treatment.

Template material for amplifying TCR beta CDR3 regions consisted of RNA transcripts. The HTBI primer set served for first-round RT-PCR of the TCR CDR3. TCRdb independently ran MiXCR on the multiplex PCR reads; one entry per CDR3 protein. The sample consists of approximately 620,000 distinct CDR3 sequences, approximately 15% of them appearing once. A few counts support this clonotype. The target antigen is unknown. General observations from the study: Most clonotypes expanded in the thyroid (above 0.001) were also present in blood. In the analysis, a 13 V-J model separated ophthalmopathy from stable hyperthyroidism.

The germline V gene has CDR1 SGHTA and CDR2 FQGNSA. V lost 5 bases to trimming and J lost 0 bases, with 10 bases between them. The CDR3 is 15 amino acids. The chain recombines TRBV7-2 with TRBJ2-2, with D possibly TRBD1 on 6 matching bases. The sequenced sample consisted of blood. This clonotype was obtained from a woman in her thirties or forties with Graves' ophthalmopathy. The CDR3 is CASSHRDTNTGELFF. In DNA form, the CDR3 reads TGTGCCAGCAGCCACCGGGACACGAACACCGGGGAGCTGTTTTTT.